These 7 T cell receptor beta chains came from one sample sequenced in a study of PD-L1 blockade in urothelial cancer. Repertoires were generated with immunoSEQ multiplex PCR, while TCRdb's copy carries only in-frame clones and drops some. The top ten clones hold 3.5% of a sample with 33,000 or so clones, about 80% of them seen once. The sample in question was PBMCs, obtained around atezolizumab (anti-PD-L1) treatment. These receptors were taken from a man between 65 and 80 years old with urothelial cancer.

This chain joins TRBV5-4 and TRBJ2-3; TRBD2 might be the D (5 bases). The CDR3 runs 14 residues. CDR1 SGHNT and CDR2 YYREEE come from the germline V gene (reference sequence). Trimming took off 0 bases at V and 2 bases at J, with 7 bases between the two ends. The CDR3 spells CASSLARDTDTQYF. The CDR3 DNA reads TGTGCCAGCAGCTTGGCCCGGGACACAGATACGCAGTATTTT.

V and J are TRBV7-8 and TRBJ2-3, with a possible D match to TRBD2 (5 bases). Germline CDR1 and CDR2: SGHVS and FQNEAQ. The CDR3 length is 15 residues. Trimming stripped 6 bases from V and 2 bases from J, with 15 bases between. CDR3 nucleotides: TGTGCCAGCAGGAAGACGACGGGAAACACAGATACGCAGTATTTT. Amino acid sequence: CASRKTTGNTDTQYF. The full variable domain, in which reference TRBV7-8 and TRBJ2-3 provide the parts outside the CDR3, is GAGVSQSPRYKVAKRGQDVALRCDPISGHVSLFWYQQALGQGPEFLTYFQNEAQLDKSGLPSDRFFAERPEGSVSTLKIQRTQQEDSAVYLCASRKTTGNTDTQYFGPGTRLTVL.

The V and J genes are TRBV18 and TRBJ2-3; D perhaps matches TRBD1 (5 bases). In germline, CDR1 is KGHSH, CDR2 LQKENI. The CDR3 has 14 residues. V lost 3 bases, J lost 5 bases, and 12 bases lay in between. The CDR3 reads CASSPGKGIDTQYF. CDR3 DNA: TGTGCCAGCTCACCTGGGAAGGGGATAGATACGCAGTATTTT.

Only a few counts were recorded for this clone. The rearrangement joins TRBV19 to TRBJ1-5; TRBD1 matches 8 bases. Germline trimming cut 7 bases from V and 6 bases from J; bases unmatched to any gene: 8. Germline V gene sequence: CDR1 LNHDA, CDR2 SQIVND (reference sequence). This CDR3 spans 14 amino acids. Here the CDR3 DNA reads TGTGCCAGTACCTCGCGTCAGGGGGCTCAGCCCCAGCATTTT. Translated: CASTSRQGAQPQHF.

The J gene is TRBJ1-6, the V gene TRBV6-5; D is uncertain. Trimming left V 5 bases short and J 7 bases short, with 15 bases between. Germline CDR1 is MNHEY and CDR2 is SVGAGI. There are 15 residues in the CDR3. CDR3 sequence reads: CASSRSTRGNSPLHF. Here the CDR3 DNA reads TGTGCCAGCAGTCGCTCCACTCGGGGAAATTCACCCCTCCACTTT.

The gene calls are TRBV6-6 and TRBJ2-2, with TRBD2 identical over 7 bases. The J segment lost 4 bases and the V segment lost 2 bases, leaving 7 bases of the junction unmatched. The CDR3 length is 16 residues. Germline V gene lookup returns CDR1 MNHNY and CDR2 SVGAGI (reference sequence). The CDR3 reads CASSYGGGRFTGELFF. The CDR3 coding sequence is TGTGCCAGCAGTTACGGGGGAGGGCGTTTCACCGGGGAGCTGTTTTTT.

V gene TRBV4-3 combines with J gene TRBJ2-7; TRBD2 might be the D (6 bases). The CDR3 is made up of 15 amino acids. V dropped 0 bases and J dropped 1 base, with 10 bases sitting between them. CDR1 LGHNA and CDR2 YSLEER come from the germline V gene. CDR3 coding DNA: TGCGCCAGCAGCCAAGAGACTGCGGGGTCCTACGAGCAGTACTTC. It encodes CASSQETAGSYEQYF.